This T cell receptor (beta chain) originates from a study of cytomegalovirus exposure and HLA in healthy donors. PCR primers comprised 60 Vbeta and 13 Jbeta primers. Measured with immunoSEQ multiplex PCR; TCRdb has only the in-frame clones, and not every one. This sample yields about 170,000 clones, of which roughly 78% are seen a single time; around 6.8% belongs to the top ten. This clone has just a few counts. Its antigen is undetermined. Other nucleotide sequences in the sample specify the same CDR3. Whole-study results and caveats: A later analysis associated some 18,000 TCR beta sequences with HLA alleles at a 0.05 false discovery rate.

The specimen was PBMCs. The receptor comes from a middle-aged man in good health and CMV-seropositive.

The CDR3: CASSLSGGSYNEQFF. In DNA form, the CDR3 reads TGTGCCAGCAGCTTAAGCGGGGGGTCCTACAATGAGCAGTTCTTC. The chain is built from TRBV7-3 and TRBJ2-1, with 8 bases lining up with TRBD2. Germline CDR1 SGHTA, CDR2 FQGTGA. The CDR3 is 15 amino acids. The V and J ends lost 1 base and 1 base, in that order; junction bases with no gene match: 0.